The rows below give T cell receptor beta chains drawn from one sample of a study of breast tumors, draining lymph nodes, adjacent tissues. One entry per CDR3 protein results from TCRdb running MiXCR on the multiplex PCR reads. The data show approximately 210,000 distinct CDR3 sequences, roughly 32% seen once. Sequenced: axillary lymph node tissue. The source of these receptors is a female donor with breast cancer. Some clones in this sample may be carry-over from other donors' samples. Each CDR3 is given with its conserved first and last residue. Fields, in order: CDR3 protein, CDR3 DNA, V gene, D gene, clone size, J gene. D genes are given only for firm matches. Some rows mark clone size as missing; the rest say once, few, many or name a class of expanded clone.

CDR3 protein: CSAPRRQDTEAFF
CDR3 DNA: TGCAGTGCTCCACGACGACAGGATACTGAAGCTTTCTTT
V gene: TRBV20-1
D gene: NA
clone size: NA
J gene: TRBJ1-1

CDR3 protein: CSASPPSGGHSFNSYEQYF
CDR3 DNA: TGCAGTGCTAGTCCACCTAGCGGGGGTCACTCTTTCAACTCCTACGAGCAGTACTTC
V gene: TRBV20-1
D gene: TRBD2
clone size: NA
J gene: TRBJ2-7

CDR3 protein: CSARGGGGRAKLAKNIQYF
CDR3 DNA: TGCAGTGCTAGAGGGGGGGGCGGGAGGGCCAAACTAGCCAAAAACATTCAGTACTTC
V gene: TRBV20-1
D gene: TRBD2
clone size: NA
J gene: TRBJ2-4

CDR3 protein: CASSLKLGTGTEELFF
CDR3 DNA: TGCGCCAGCAGCTTAAAACTCGGGACAGGTACCGAGGAGCTGTTTTTT
V gene: TRBV5-1
D gene: TRBD1
clone size: NA
J gene: TRBJ2-2

CDR3 protein: CASSGVPGQGRNEQFF
CDR3 DNA: TGTGCCAGCAGTGGGGTCCCGGGACAGGGGAGGAATGAGCAGTTCTTC
V gene: TRBV2
D gene: TRBD1
clone size: NA
J gene: TRBJ2-1

CDR3 protein: CASSLGTGGRRSSHNEQFF
CDR3 DNA: TGTGCCAGCAGCCTCGGGACTGGCGGGAGGAGAAGCTCCCACAATGAGCAGTTCTTC
V gene: TRBV7-3
D gene: TRBD2
clone size: NA
J gene: TRBJ2-1

CDR3 protein: CASGPYRDGANVLTF
CDR3 DNA: TGTGCTAGTGGACCGTACAGGGATGGGGCCAACGTCCTGACTTTC
V gene: TRBV12-5
D gene: NA
clone size: NA
J gene: TRBJ2-6

CDR3 protein: CASSSSGRGPDTQYF
CDR3 DNA: TGTGCCAGCAGTTCTAGCGGGAGGGGTCCAGATACGCAGTATTTT
V gene: TRBV28
D gene: TRBD2
clone size: few
J gene: TRBJ2-3

CDR3 protein: CASSFFGANTGELFF
CDR3 DNA: TGTGCCAGCAGCTTTTTCGGTGCGAACACCGGGGAGCTGTTTTTT
V gene: TRBV7-3
D gene: NA
clone size: many
J gene: TRBJ2-2

CDR3 protein: CATRGRGQEPIPDTDTQYF
CDR3 DNA: TGTGCCACCAGGGGCAGAGGGCAAGAACCAATACCTGACACAGATACGCAGTATTTT
V gene: TRBV24-1
D gene: NA
clone size: many
J gene: TRBJ2-3

CDR3 protein: CSAARDQGADGYTF
CDR3 DNA: TGCAGCGCCGCACGGGACCAGGGGGCGGATGGCTACACCTTC
V gene: TRBV29-1
D gene: TRBD1
clone size: NA
J gene: TRBJ1-2

CDR3 protein: CAITSLPGQGAWEQYF
CDR3 DNA: TGTGCCATCACCTCCCTCCCCGGACAGGGGGCATGGGAGCAGTACTTC
V gene: TRBV10-3
D gene: TRBD1
clone size: NA
J gene: TRBJ2-7

CDR3 protein: CASSSDWGYNEQFF
CDR3 DNA: TGTGCCAGCAGCTCAGACTGGGGCTACAATGAGCAGTTCTTC
V gene: TRBV6-5
D gene: NA
clone size: many
J gene: TRBJ2-1